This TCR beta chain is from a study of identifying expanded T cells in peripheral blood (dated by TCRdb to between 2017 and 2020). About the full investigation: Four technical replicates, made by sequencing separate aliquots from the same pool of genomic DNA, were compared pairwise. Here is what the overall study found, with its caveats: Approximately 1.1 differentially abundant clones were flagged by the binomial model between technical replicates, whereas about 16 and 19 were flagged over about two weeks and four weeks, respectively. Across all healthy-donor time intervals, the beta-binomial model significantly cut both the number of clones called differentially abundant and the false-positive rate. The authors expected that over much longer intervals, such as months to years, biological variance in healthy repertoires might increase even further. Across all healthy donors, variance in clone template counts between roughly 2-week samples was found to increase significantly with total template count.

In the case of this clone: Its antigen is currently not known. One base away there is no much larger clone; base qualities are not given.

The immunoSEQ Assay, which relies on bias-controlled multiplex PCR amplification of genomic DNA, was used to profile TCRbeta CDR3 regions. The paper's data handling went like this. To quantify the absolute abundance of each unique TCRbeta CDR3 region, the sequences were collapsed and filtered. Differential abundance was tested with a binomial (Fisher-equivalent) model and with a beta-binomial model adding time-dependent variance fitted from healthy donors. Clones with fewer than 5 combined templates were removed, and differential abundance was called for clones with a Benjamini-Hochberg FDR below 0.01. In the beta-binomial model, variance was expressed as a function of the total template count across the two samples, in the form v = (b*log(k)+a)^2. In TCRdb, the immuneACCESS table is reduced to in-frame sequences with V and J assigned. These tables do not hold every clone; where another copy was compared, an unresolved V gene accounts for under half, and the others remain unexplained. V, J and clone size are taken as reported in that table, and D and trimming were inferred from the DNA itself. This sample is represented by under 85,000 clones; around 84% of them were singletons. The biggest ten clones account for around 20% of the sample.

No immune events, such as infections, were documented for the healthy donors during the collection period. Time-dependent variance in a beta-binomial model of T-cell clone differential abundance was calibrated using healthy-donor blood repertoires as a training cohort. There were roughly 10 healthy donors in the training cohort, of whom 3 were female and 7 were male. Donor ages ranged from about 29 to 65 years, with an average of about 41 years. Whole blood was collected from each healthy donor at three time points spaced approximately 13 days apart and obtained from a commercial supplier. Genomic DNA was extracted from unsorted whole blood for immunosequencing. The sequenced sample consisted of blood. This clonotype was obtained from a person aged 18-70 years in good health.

The sequence in DNA is TGTGCCAGCAGCCGGGGGACGGACCTCTCCTACGAGCAGTACTTC. Translated, this is CASSRGTDLSYEQYF. The sequence joins TRBV28 to TRBJ2-7; the D gene is perhaps TRBD2, on 6 matching bases. Deletion took 6 bases off V and 0 bases off J, with a span of 15 bases between the germline ends. CDR1 MDHEN and CDR2 SYDVKM are derived from the germline V gene. The CDR3, from cysteine to phenylalanine, totals 15 residues. The entry retains the CDR3 DNA only, 45 bases that are in frame from base 1.